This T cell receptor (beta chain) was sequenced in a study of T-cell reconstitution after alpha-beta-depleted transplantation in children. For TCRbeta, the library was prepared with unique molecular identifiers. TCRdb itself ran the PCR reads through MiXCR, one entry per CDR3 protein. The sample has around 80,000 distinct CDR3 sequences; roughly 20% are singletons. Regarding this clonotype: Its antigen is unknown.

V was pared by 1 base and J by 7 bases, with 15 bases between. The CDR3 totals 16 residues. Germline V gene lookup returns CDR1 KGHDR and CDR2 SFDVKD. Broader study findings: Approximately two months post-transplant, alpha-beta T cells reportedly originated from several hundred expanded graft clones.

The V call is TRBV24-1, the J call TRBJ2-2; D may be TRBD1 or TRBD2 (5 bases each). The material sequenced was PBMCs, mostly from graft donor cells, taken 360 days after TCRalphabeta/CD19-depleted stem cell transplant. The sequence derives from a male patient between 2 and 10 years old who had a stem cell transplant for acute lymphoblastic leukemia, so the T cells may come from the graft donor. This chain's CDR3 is CATSDLSGSKNGELFF. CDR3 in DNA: TGTGCCACCAGTGATTTATCAGGGAGCAAAAACGGGGAGCTGTTTTTT.